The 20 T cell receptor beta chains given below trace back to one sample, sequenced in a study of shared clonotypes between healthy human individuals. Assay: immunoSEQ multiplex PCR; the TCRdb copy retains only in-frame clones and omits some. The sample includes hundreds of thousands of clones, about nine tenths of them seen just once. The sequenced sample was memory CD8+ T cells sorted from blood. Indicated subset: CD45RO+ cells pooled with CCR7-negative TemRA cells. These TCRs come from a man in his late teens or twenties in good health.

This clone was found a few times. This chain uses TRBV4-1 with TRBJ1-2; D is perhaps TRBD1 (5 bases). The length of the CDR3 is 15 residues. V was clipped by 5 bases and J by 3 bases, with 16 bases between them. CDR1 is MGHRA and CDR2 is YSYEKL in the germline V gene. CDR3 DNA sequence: TGCGCCAGCAGCGACCGTCCCGGGGCTTACTATGGCTACACCTTC. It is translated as CASSDRPGAYYGYTF.

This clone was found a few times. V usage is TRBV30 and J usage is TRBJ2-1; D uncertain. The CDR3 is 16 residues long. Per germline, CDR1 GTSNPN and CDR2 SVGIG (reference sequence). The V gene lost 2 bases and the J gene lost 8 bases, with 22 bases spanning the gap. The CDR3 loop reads CAWSPPYSEPHDEQFF. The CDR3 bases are TGTGCCTGGAGTCCTCCATACTCAGAACCCCACGATGAGCAGTTCTTC. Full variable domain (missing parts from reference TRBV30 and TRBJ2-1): SQTIHQWPATLVQPVGSPLSLECTVEGTSNPNLYWYRQAAGRGLQLLFYSVGIGQISSEVPQNLSASRPQDRQFILSSKKLLLSDSGFYLCAWSPPYSEPHDEQFFGPGTRLTVL.

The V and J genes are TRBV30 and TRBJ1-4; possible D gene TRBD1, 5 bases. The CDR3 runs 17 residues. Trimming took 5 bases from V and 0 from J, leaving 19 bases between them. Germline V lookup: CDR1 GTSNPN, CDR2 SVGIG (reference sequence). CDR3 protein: CAWLDTRRSATNEKLFF. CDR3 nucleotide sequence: TGTGCCTGGCTGGACACCAGGAGATCAGCAACTAATGAAAAACTGTTTTTT.

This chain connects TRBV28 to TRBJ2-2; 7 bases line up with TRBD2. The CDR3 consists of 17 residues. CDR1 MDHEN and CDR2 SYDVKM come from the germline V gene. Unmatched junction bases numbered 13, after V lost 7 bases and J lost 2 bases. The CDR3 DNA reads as TGTGCCAGCACCGCCCCTCCGGGACTAACCAACACCGGGGAGCTGTTTTTT. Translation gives CASTAPPGLTNTGELFF.

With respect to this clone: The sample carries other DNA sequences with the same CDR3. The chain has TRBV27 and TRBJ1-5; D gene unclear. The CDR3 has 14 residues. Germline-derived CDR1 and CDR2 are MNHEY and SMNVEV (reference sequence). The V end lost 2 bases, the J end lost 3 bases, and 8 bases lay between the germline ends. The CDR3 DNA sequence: TGTGCCAGCAGTTTACAAGGGCCCAATCAGCCCCAGCATTTT. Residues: CASSLQGPNQPQHF.

For the CDR3, the DNA is TGCAGTGCTAGTCGCGGGGGGGAGCAGTACTTC. Amino acids: CSASRGGEQYF. The chain carries TRBV20-1 and TRBJ2-7; 8 nucleotides match TRBD2. Germline V gives CDR1 DFQATT, CDR2 SNEGSKA (reference sequence). Trimming removed 3 bases from V and 7 bases from J; junction bases left unmatched: 2. The CDR3 consists of 11 residues.

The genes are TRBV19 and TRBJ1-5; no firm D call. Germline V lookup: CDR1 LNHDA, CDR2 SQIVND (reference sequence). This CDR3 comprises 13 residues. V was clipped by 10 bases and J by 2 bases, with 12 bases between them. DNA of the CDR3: TGTGCCACCAAACATCACCGCAATCAGCCCCAGCATTTT. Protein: CATKHHRNQPQHF.

In DNA form, the CDR3 reads TGTGCCTGGAGTCCTCTGAGGGCCACAGATACGCAGTATTTT. It translates to CAWSPLRATDTQYF. The rearrangement links TRBV30 to TRBJ2-3, with D possibly TRBD2 on 5 matching bases. The ends were cut back, 2 bases at V and 2 bases at J, with 11 bases in the middle. CDR3 size: 14 residues. CDR1 and CDR2 from the germline V gene are GTSNPN and SVGIG (reference sequence).

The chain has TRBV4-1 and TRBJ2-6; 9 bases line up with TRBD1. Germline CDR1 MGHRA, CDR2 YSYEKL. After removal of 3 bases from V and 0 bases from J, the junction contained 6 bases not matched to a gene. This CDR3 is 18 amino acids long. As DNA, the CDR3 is TGCGCCAGCAGCCAGCGGGACAGGGTGGACTCTGGGGCCAACGTCCTGACTTTC. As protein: CASSQRDRVDSGANVLTF.

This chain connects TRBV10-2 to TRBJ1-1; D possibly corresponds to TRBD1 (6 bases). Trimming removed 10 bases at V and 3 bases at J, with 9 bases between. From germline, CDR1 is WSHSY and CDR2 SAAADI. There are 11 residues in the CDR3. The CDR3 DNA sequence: TGCGCCATAGGGGGGGACACTGAAGCTTTCTTT. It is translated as CAIGGDTEAFF.

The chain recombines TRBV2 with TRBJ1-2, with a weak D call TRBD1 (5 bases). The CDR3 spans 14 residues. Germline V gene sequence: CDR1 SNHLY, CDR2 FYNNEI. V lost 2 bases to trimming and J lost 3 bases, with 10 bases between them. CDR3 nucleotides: TGTGCCAGCAGTGAATCAACAGGAGACTATGGCTACACCTTC. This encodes CASSESTGDYGYTF. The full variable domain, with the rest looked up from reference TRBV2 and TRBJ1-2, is EPEVTQTPSHQVTQMGQEVILRCVPISNHLYFYWYRQILGQKVEFLVSFYNNEISEKSEIFDDQFSVERPDGSNFTLKIRSTKLEDSAMYFCASSESTGDYGYTFGSGTRLTVV.

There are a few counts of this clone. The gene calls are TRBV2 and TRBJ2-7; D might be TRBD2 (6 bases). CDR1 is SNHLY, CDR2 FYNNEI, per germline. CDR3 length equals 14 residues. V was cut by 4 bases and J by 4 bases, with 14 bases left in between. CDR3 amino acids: CASSGGGMRYEQYF. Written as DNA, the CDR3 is TGTGCCAGCAGTGGTGGGGGGATGAGGTACGAGCAGTACTTC. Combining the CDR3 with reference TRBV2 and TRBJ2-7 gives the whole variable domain EPEVTQTPSHQVTQMGQEVILRCVPISNHLYFYWYRQILGQKVEFLVSFYNNEISEKSEIFDDQFSVERPDGSNFTLKIRSTKLEDSAMYFCASSGGGMRYEQYFGPGTRLTVT.

The CDR3 reads CASSPDSNTGELFF. The CDR3 nucleotides are TGTGCCAGCAGTCCGGACAGTAACACCGGGGAGCTGTTTTTT. V usage is TRBV6-5 and J usage is TRBJ2-2; D may be TRBD1 (6 bases). The length of the CDR3 is 14 residues. V was clipped by 5 bases and J by 2 bases, with 9 bases between them. Germline-derived CDR1 and CDR2 are MNHEY and SVGAGI.

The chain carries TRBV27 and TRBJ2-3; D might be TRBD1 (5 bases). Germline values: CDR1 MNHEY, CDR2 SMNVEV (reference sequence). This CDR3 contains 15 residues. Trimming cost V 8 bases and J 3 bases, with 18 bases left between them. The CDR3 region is CASEAQGARTDTQYF. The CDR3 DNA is TGTGCCAGCGAGGCCCAAGGGGCTCGGACAGATACGCAGTATTTT.

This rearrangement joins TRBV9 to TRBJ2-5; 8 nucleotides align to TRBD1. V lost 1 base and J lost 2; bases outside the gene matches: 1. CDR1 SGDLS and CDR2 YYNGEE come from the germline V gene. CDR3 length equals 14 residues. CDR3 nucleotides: TGTGCCAGCAGCGTAAGGACAGGGCAAGAGACCCAGTACTTC. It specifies CASSVRTGQETQYF.

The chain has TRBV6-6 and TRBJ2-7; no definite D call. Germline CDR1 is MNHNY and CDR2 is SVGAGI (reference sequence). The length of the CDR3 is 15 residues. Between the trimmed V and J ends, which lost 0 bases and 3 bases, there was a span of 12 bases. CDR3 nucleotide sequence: TGTGCCAGCAGTTACTCGGCCACACACAACTACGAGCAGTACTTC. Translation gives CASSYSATHNYEQYF.

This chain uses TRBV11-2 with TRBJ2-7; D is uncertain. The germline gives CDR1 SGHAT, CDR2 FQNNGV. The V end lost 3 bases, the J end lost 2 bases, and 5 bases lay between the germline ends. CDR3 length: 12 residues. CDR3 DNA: TGTGCCAGCAGCTTTTCAGCCTACGAGCAGTACTTC. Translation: CASSFSAYEQYF. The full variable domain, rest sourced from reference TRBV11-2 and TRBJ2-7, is EAGVAQSPRYKIIEKRQSVAFWCNPISGHATLYWYQQILGQGPKLLIQFQNNGVVDDSQLPKDRFSAERLKGVDSTLKIQPAKLEDSAVYLCASSFSAYEQYFGPGTRLTVT.

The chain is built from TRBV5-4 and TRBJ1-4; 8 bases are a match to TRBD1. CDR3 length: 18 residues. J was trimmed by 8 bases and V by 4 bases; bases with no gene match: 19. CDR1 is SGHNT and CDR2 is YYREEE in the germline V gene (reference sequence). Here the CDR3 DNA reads TGTGCCAGCAGCCCTGACCTTTACGCCGAGACAGGGGACGAAAAACTGTTTTTT. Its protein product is CASSPDLYAETGDEKLFF.

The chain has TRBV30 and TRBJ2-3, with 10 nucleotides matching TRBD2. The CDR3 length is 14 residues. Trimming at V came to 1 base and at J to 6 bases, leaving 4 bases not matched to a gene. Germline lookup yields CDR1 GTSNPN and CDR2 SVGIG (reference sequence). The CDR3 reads CAWSDKRGGDTQYF. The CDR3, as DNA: TGTGCCTGGAGTGATAAGCGGGGGGGCGATACGCAGTATTTT. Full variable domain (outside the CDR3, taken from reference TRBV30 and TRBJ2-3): SQTIHQWPATLVQPVGSPLSLECTVEGTSNPNLYWYRQAAGRGLQLLFYSVGIGQISSEVPQNLSASRPQDRQFILSSKKLLLSDSGFYLCAWSDKRGGDTQYFGPGTRLTVL.

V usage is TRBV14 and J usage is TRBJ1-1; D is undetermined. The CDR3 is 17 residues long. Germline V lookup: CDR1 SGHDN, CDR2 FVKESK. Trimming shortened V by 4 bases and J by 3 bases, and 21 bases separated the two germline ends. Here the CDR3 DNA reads TGTGCCAGCAGCCGAGATCAAGGCCCCGGCTTATACACTGAAGCTTTCTTT. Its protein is CASSRDQGPGLYTEAFF.